This T cell receptor (beta chain) was recorded in a study of cytomegalovirus exposure and HLA in healthy donors. General observations from the study: Sequencing depth across donors, presence/absence analyses assumed, was roughly uniform. It was reported that the classifier diagnosed cytomegalovirus status with high specificity and sensitivity in both the original and validation cohorts.

With V trimmed by 4 bases and J by 5 bases, 23 bases remained unmatched. The CDR3 covers 19 residues. From germline, CDR1 is SGHNT and CDR2 YYREEE (reference sequence). Primers included in the PCR were 60 Vbeta and 13 Jbeta primers. Clones were sequenced by immunoSEQ multiplex PCR, and TCRdb holds only the in-frame ones, with some missing. The table shows some 120,000 clones, with about two thirds occurring only once. This clone came up a few times. Its antigen remains unknown. The donors (healthy individuals) were bone marrow donors. The genes are TRBV5-4 and TRBJ1-2, with TRBD1 identical over 7 bases. This sequence was found in a woman aged 35 to 49 in good health and CMV-seropositive. The sample was PBMCs. CDR3 region: CASSPVHILRQGRGYGYTF. CDR3 sequence (DNA): TGTGCCAGCAGCCCCGTACATATCTTGCGACAGGGTAGAGGGTATGGCTACACCTTC.